What follows are 30 T cell receptor beta chains derived from one specimen sequenced in a study of CXCR3-negative and CXCR3-positive naive CD8 T cells. UMI-labeled 5' RACE TRB cDNA libraries were prepared from the cells. TCRdb reprocessed the 5' RACE reads, with one entry per CDR3 protein and no DNA. The repertoire table contains 20,000 to 25,000 distinct CDR3 sequences. The sequenced sample was memory CD8+ T cells from blood. Source of these receptors: a human donor in good health. Some clones in this sample may be carry-over from other donors' samples.

The rearrangement uses TRBV28 and TRBJ1-6; TCRdb reports TRBD1, a call that lacks DNA to check it against. The length of the CDR3 is 14 residues. Germline CDR1 and CDR2: MDHEN and SYDVKM. CDR3 region: CASSSGIPNSPLHF.

This chain links TRBV3-1 with TRBJ2-7; the TCRdb call, TRBD2, lacks DNA for checking. The CDR3 extends over 15 amino acids. Germline lookup yields CDR1 LGHDT and CDR2 YNNKEL (reference sequence). The CDR3 sequence: CASSQGLAGGGEQYF.

The chain links TRBV2 to TRBJ1-2; TCRdb's D call of TRBD1 is untestable without DNA. Germline CDR1 SNHLY, CDR2 FYNNEI. This CDR3 spans 15 amino acids. This CDR3 reads CASSEAVQGYYGYTF. The full variable domain, completed using reference TRBV2 and TRBJ1-2, is EPEVTQTPSHQVTQMGQEVILRCVPISNHLYFYWYRQILGQKVEFLVSFYNNEISEKSEIFDDQFSVERPDGSNFTLKIRSTKLEDSAMYFCASSEAVQGYYGYTFGSGTRLTVV.

The chain couples TRBV28 to TRBJ2-1; TCRdb returns TRBD1, unconfirmable since there is no DNA. The CDR3 runs 18 residues. Germline-derived CDR1 and CDR2 are MDHEN and SYDVKM. The CDR3 protein is CASSFRDLTDRGYNEQFF. The full variable domain, its missing parts supplied by reference TRBV28 and TRBJ2-1, is DVKVTQSSRYLVKRTGEKVFLECVQDMDHENMFWYRQDPGLGLRLIYFSYDVKMKEKGDIPEGYSVSREKKERFSLILESASTNQTSMYLCASSFRDLTDRGYNEQFFGPGTRLTVL.

The chain links TRBV4-3 to TRBJ2-2; the D gene TCRdb calls, TRBD1, cannot be checked with no DNA. Germline V gene lookup returns CDR1 LGHNA and CDR2 YSLEER. This CDR3 has 14 amino acids. The CDR3: CASSQDRSRGELFF.

The gene calls are TRBV10-2 and TRBJ2-7. CDR1 is WSHSY, CDR2 SAAADI, per germline. The CDR3 sequence is 14 residues long. The CDR3 is CASSEPQVPHEQYF.

The chain combines TRBV23-1 with TRBJ2-3; TCRdb's D call, TRBD1, is unchecked because there is no DNA. Being an ORF, TRBV23-1 has a function that is uncertain. CDR3 length: 16 amino acids. The CDR3 loop reads CASSQGTETSTDTQYF.

V and J are TRBV28 and TRBJ2-1. The CDR3 runs to 14 residues. Germline V gene lookup returns CDR1 MDHEN and CDR2 SYDVKM. CDR3 in amino acids: CASSHTLPYNEQFF. Supplemented by reference TRBV28 and TRBJ2-1, the full variable domain reads DVKVTQSSRYLVKRTGEKVFLECVQDMDHENMFWYRQDPGLGLRLIYFSYDVKMKEKGDIPEGYSVSREKKERFSLILESASTNQTSMYLCASSHTLPYNEQFFGPGTRLTVL.

This chain uses TRBV29-1 with TRBJ2-7; as DNA is missing, the TRBD1 call by TCRdb cannot be tested. Germline lookup yields CDR1 SQVTM and CDR2 ANQGSEA. This CDR3 has 12 residues. The CDR3 protein is CSVELGPYEQYF.

The chain recombines TRBV7-9 with TRBJ2-5. Germline loops: CDR1 SEHNR, CDR2 FQNEAQ (reference sequence). There are 15 residues in the CDR3. The CDR3 loop reads CASSDKVGYQETQYF.

This chain uses TRBV20-1 with TRBJ2-1; TCRdb's D gene call, TRBD1, goes unchecked for lack of DNA. Germline values: CDR1 DFQATT, CDR2 SNEGSKA (reference sequence). This CDR3 region has 15 residues. The CDR3 here is CSAPEAGRSYNEQFF.

The rearrangement joins TRBV7-2 to TRBJ1-2; the D gene TCRdb calls, TRBD1, cannot be checked with no DNA. From germline, CDR1 is SGHTA and CDR2 FQGNSA. The CDR3 runs 14 residues. The CDR3 loop is CASSRQGSNYGYTF.

The rearrangement uses TRBV28 and TRBJ2-7; the TCRdb call, TRBD1, lacks DNA for checking. This CDR3 is built from 13 residues. The germline V gene encodes CDR1 MDHEN and CDR2 SYDVKM. The CDR3 loop reads CASSTGTGGEQYF.

The chain uses TRBV20-1 and TRBJ2-3; lacking DNA, the TRBD2 call made by TCRdb goes unchecked. Germline CDR1 DFQATT, CDR2 SNEGSKA (reference sequence). The CDR3 length is 16 residues. CDR3 sequence: CSARGTGTSGTDTQYF.

The rearrangement uses TRBV20-1 and TRBJ2-5; TCRdb returns TRBD1, unconfirmable since there is no DNA. This CDR3 is 15 amino acids long. Germline assignment: CDR1 DFQATT and CDR2 SNEGSKA (reference sequence). The CDR3 loop is CSARDLDRGHPTQYF.

V gene TRBV9 combines with J gene TRBJ2-1; TCRdb indicates TRBD1, and absent DNA this call remains unverified. The CDR3 is 14 residues long. Germline V gene data show CDR1 as SGDLS and CDR2 as YYNGEE. The CDR3 sequence: CASSVAGGVNEQFF.

This chain connects TRBV29-1 to TRBJ1-1. This CDR3 has 12 amino acids. Germline CDR1 and CDR2: SQVTM and ANQGSEA. The CDR3 protein is CSVQGSSTEAFF.

The chain couples TRBV29-1 to TRBJ2-2. This CDR3 is built from 11 residues. Germline CDR1 and CDR2: SQVTM and ANQGSEA. CDR3 region: CSVEGNGELFF.

The V and J genes are TRBV28 and TRBJ2-5; TCRdb names TRBD1, which stays unverified in the absence of DNA. CDR3 size: 14 residues. CDR1 MDHEN and CDR2 SYDVKM come from the germline V gene. The CDR3 region is CASSLRDEEETQYF.

The genes are TRBV29-1 and TRBJ2-7. Germline assignment: CDR1 SQVTM and CDR2 ANQGSEA. This CDR3 contains 11 residues. The CDR3 region is CSVGDSYEQYF.

The gene calls are TRBV7-3 and TRBJ2-3; TCRdb reports TRBD2, a call that lacks DNA to check it against. The CDR3 runs 16 residues. Germline V gene data show CDR1 as SGHTA and CDR2 as FQGTGA. CDR3 protein: CASSTGLVAGTDTQYF.

This chain connects TRBV11-2 to TRBJ2-2; as DNA is missing, the TRBD2 call by TCRdb cannot be tested. Germline lookup yields CDR1 SGHAT and CDR2 FQNNGV. The CDR3 is made up of 16 amino acids. CDR3 in amino acids: CASSSLAGGGTGELFF.

The chain links TRBV25-1 to TRBJ1-1. The CDR3 totals 13 residues. Germline V gene data show CDR1 as MGHDK and CDR2 as SYGVNS. The CDR3 reads CASSDWRHTEAFF.

By frequency, this clonotype is medium-sized. V usage is TRBV20-1 and J usage is TRBJ1-1. The V gene's germline CDR1 is DFQATT and CDR2 SNEGSKA (reference sequence). CDR3 length: 13 amino acids. The CDR3 loop is CSALFGEVTEAFF.

The chain uses TRBV3-1 and TRBJ2-7; TCRdb returns TRBD1, unconfirmable since there is no DNA. Germline V lookup: CDR1 LGHDT, CDR2 YNNKEL (reference sequence). The CDR3 spans 18 residues. The CDR3 protein is CASSQDTHRGYNHYEQYF.

The chain couples TRBV12-3 or TRBV12-4 to TRBJ2-5; TCRdb proposes TRBD1, but this gene call is untestable without DNA. This CDR3 has 15 residues. CDR3 residues: CASSISGGAGETQYF.

This chain joins TRBV7-2 and TRBJ2-1; with no DNA, the TCRdb D assignment of TRBD1 cannot be verified. CDR1 and CDR2 (germline): SGHTA, FQGNSA. The CDR3 covers 12 residues. The CDR3: CASSPGVNEQFF.

The CDR3 spells CASRLAELPNYNEQFF. This sequence joins TRBV6-5 and TRBJ2-1; the TCRdb call, TRBD2, lacks DNA for checking. The CDR3 contains 16 residues. Germline CDR1 MNHEY, CDR2 SVGAGI.

This rearrangement joins TRBV9 to TRBJ1-2; the TRBD1 assignment by TCRdb is unverifiable without DNA. CDR1 SGDLS and CDR2 YYNGEE come from the germline V gene. This CDR3 is 14 amino acids long. The CDR3 is CASSPWDSSYGYTF.

CDR3 sequence: CASSPSGTDNEKLFF. The chain joins TRBV7-9 to TRBJ1-4; as DNA is missing, the TRBD1 call by TCRdb cannot be tested. CDR3 size: 15 residues. Germline lookup yields CDR1 SEHNR and CDR2 FQNEAQ (reference sequence).